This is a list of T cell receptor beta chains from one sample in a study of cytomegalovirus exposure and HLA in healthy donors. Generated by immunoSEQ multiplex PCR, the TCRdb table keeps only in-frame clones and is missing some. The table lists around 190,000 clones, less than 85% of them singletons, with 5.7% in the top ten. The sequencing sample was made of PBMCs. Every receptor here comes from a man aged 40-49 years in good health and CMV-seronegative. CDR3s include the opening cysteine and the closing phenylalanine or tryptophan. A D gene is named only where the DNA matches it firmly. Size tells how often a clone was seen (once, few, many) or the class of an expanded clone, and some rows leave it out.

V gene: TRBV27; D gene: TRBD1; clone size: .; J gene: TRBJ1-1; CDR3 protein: CASRQGMNTEAFF; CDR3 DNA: TGTGCCAGCAGACAGGGGATGAACACTGAAGCTTTCTTT
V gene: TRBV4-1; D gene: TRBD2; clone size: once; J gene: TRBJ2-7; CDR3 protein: CASSQDWGRDEQYF; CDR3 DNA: TGCGCCAGCAGCCAAGACTGGGGGAGGGACGAGCAGTACTTC
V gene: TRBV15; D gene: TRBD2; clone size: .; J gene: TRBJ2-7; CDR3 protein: CATSRDSASGYSYEQYF; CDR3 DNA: TGTGCCACCAGCAGAGATTCGGCTAGCGGGTACTCCTACGAGCAGTACTTC
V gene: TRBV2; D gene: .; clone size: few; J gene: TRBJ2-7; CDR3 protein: CASSWTESYEQYF; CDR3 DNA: TGTGCCAGCAGTTGGACAGAAAGCTACGAGCAGTACTTC
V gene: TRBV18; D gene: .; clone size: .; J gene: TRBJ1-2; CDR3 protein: CASSPGGRYGYTF; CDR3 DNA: TGTGCCAGCTCCCCGGGAGGCCGATATGGCTACACCTTC
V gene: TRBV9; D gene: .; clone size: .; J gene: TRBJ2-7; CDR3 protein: CASSGQVATGEQYF; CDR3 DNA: TGTGCCAGCAGCGGACAGGTAGCGACGGGCGAGCAGTACTTC
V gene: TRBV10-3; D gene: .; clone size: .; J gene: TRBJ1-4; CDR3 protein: CAIKTDPNEKLFF; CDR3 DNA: TGTGCCATCAAGACAGACCCTAATGAAAAACTGTTTTTT
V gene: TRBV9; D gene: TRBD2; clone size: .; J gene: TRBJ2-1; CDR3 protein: CASSTSSGGLVGGEQFF; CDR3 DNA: TGTGCCAGCAGCACCTCGAGCGGGGGACTAGTAGGAGGGGAGCAGTTCTTC
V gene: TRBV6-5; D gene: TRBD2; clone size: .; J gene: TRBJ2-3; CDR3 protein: CASRASGVYTDTQYF; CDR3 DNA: TGTGCCAGCAGGGCTAGCGGGGTTTACACAGATACGCAGTATTTT
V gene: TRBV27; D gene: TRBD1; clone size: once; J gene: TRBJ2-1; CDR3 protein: CASSLRQGASTYNEQFF; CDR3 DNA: TGTGCCAGCAGTTTAAGACAGGGGGCGAGTACCTACAATGAGCAGTTCTTC
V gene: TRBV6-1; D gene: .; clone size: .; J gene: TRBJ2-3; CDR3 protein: CASSEISGYTQYF; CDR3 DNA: TGTGCCAGCAGTGAGATATCCGGGTATACGCAGTATTTT
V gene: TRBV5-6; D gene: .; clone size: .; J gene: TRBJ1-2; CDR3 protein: CASSPRQAGFERNYTF; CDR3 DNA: TGTGCCAGCAGCCCTCGACAGGCAGGATTCGAACGAAACTACACCTTC
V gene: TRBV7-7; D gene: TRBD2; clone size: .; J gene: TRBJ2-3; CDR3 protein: CASSYLAGELTDTQYF; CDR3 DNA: TGTGCCAGCAGCTACCTAGCGGGGGAACTCACAGATACGCAGTATTTT
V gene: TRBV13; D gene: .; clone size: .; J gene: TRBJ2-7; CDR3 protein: CASSLVPGANEQYF; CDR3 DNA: TGTGCCAGCAGCTTAGTACCAGGGGCCAACGAGCAGTACTTC
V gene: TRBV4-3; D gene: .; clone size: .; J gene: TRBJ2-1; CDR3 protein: CASSLNNEQFF; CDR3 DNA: TGCGCCAGCAGCCTAAACAATGAGCAGTTCTTC
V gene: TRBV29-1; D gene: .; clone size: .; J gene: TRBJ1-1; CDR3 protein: CSVVRGNTEAFF; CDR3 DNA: TGCAGCGTTGTTAGGGGGAACACTGAAGCTTTCTTT
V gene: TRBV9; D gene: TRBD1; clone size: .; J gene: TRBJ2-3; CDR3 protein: CASSAGVGTGATWGQYF; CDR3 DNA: TGTGCCAGCAGCGCGGGTGTGGGGACAGGGGCGACGTGGGGGCAGTATTTT
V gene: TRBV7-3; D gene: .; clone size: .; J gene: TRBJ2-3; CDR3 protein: CASSPNSAGEDTQYF; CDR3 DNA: TGTGCCAGCAGCCCAAATTCGGCAGGGGAAGATACGCAGTATTTT
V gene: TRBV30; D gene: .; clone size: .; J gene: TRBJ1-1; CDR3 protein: CAWSPWTANTEAFF; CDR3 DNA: TGTGCCTGGAGCCCATGGACAGCGAACACTGAAGCTTTCTTT